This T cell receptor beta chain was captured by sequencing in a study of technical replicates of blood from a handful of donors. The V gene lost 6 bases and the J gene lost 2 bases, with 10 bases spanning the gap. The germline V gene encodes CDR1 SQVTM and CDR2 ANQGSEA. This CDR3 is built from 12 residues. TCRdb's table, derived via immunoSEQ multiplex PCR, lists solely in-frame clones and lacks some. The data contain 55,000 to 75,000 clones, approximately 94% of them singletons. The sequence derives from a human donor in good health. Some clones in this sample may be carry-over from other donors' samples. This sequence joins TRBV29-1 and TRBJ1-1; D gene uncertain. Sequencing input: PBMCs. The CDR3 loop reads CSVARSNTEAFF. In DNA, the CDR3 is TGCAGCGTGGCCCGATCCAACACTGAAGCTTTCTTT.